The clone carrying this T cell receptor (beta chain) was seen only once. The ends lost 0 bases at V and 1 base at J; junction bases unmatched: 0. From germline, CDR1 is MNHEY and CDR2 SMNVEV (reference sequence). The CDR3 loop spans 14 amino acids. The data derive from a study of blood T cell repertoires in COVID-19. The assay was immunoSEQ multiplex PCR, and TCRdb's table has in-frame clones only and misses some. This sample carries about 170,000 clones, around four fifths of them seen once, and the ten largest clones take 2.5% to 3%. The specimen was peripheral blood. This TCR was recovered from a woman of 80 years or more with COVID-19, enrolled during active disease. The chain is built from TRBV27 and TRBJ2-7; 7 nucleotides agree with TRBD1. The CDR3 region has the DNA TGTGCCAGCAGTTTATCCAGGGGGTCCTACGAGCAGTACTTC. It codes for CASSLSRGSYEQYF.